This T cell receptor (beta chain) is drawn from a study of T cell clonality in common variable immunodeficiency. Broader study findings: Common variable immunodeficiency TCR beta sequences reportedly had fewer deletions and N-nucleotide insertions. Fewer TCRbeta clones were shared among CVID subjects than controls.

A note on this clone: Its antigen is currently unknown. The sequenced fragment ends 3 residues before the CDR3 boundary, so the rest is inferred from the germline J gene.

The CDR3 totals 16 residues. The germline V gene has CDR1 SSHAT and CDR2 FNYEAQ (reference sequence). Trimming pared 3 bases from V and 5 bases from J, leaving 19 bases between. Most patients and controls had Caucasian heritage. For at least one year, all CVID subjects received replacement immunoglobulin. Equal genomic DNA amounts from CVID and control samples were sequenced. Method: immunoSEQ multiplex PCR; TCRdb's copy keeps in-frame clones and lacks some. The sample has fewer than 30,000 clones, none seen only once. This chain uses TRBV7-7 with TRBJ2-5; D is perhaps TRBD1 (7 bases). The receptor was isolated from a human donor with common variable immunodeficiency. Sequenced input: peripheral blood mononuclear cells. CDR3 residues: CASSLGPGGSEETQYF. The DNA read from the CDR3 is TGTGCCAGCAGCTTGGGCCCAGGGGGGTCGGAGGAGACC.